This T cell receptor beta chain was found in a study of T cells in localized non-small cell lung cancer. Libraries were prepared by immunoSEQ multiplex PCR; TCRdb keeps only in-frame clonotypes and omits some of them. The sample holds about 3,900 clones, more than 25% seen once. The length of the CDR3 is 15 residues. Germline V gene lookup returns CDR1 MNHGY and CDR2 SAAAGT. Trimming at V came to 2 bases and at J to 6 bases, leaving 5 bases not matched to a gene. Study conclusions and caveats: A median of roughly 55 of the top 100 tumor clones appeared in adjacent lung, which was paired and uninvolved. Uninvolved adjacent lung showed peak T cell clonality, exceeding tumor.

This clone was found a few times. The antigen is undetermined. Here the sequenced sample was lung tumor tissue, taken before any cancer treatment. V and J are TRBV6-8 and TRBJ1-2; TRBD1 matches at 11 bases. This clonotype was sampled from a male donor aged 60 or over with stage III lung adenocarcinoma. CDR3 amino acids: CASSYLGQGAHGYTF. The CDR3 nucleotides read TGTGCCAGCAGTTACCTCGGACAGGGGGCGCATGGCTACACCTTC.